Below, 5 T cell receptor beta chains from the same sample are listed, as sequenced in a study of T-cell memory formation after mild COVID-19. MiXCR, applied by TCRdb to the 5' RACE reads, yields one record per CDR3 protein. The repertoire holds about 280,000 distinct CDR3 sequences, with over 7% as singletons. The sample taken for sequencing was PBMCs or a T cell subset sorted from them (not recorded which). The receptors derive from a man between 18 and 35 years old who had mild COVID-19 (a few samples of this study predate the infection). Cell type and time point are not known.

The chain has TRBV20-1 and TRBJ2-5; 10 bases line up with TRBD2. J lost 2 bases, V lost 5 bases, and 14 bases had no gene match. This CDR3 contains 17 residues. CDR1 is DFQATT and CDR2 is SNEGSKA in the germline V gene (reference sequence). This CDR3 is CSASGALAGAPQETQYF. The CDR3 nucleotides read TGCAGTGCTTCGGGGGCCCTAGCGGGGGCCCCTCAAGAGACCCAGTACTTC.

The chain carries TRBV5-1 and TRBJ2-7; no clear D. V gave up 0 bases and J gave up 2 bases, with 12 bases separating them. The CDR3 contains 15 residues. Germline V lookup: CDR1 SGHRS, CDR2 YFSETQ. CDR3 DNA sequence: TGCGCCAGCAGCTTGGGAAGGGCCCTAACCTACGAGCAGTACTTC. It encodes CASSLGRALTYEQYF.

This clonotype was detected only a few times. The chain is built from TRBV7-2 and TRBJ2-3; D unresolved. The germline CDR1 and CDR2 sequences are SGHTA and FQGNSA. The ends were cut back, 1 base at V and 0 bases at J, with 8 bases in the middle. This CDR3 is built from 15 residues. CDR3 DNA sequence: TGTGCCAGCAGCTTAGTGGTTGCTAGCACAGATACGCAGTATTTT. This encodes CASSLVVASTDTQYF. The whole variable domain, filled in from reference TRBV7-2 and TRBJ2-3, reads GAGVSQSPSNKVTEKGKDVELRCDPISGHTALYWYRQSLGQGLEFLIYFQGNSAPDKSGLPSDRFSAERTGGSVSTLTIQRTQQEDSAVYLCASSLVVASTDTQYFGPGTRLTVL.

The chain combines TRBV12-3 or TRBV12-4 with TRBJ1-3; possibly TRBD1 for D (5 bases). The CDR3 extends over 15 amino acids. V was pared by 8 bases and J by 4 bases, with 18 bases between. The CDR3 is CASRGNNGGGNTIYF. CDR3 nucleotides: TGTGCCAGCCGCGGGAACAATGGGGGAGGAAACACCATATATTTT.

The chain uses TRBV6-2 or TRBV6-3 and TRBJ1-1; D is uncertain. Trimming left V 6 bases short and J 6 bases short, with 14 bases between. Per the germline V gene, CDR1 is MNHEY and CDR2 is SVGEGT. The CDR3 has 13 amino acids. DNA for the CDR3: TGTGCCAGCAGCGCAGGACGGCCATCTGAAGCTTTCTTT. Protein: CASSAGRPSEAFF.